Listed here is a single T cell receptor (beta chain). This clonotype appeared many times. Its recognized antigen is unknown. The record has no base qualities; no much larger clone is one base away. Reading the germline V gene gives CDR1 SGHTA and CDR2 FQGNSA. The CDR3 spans 16 residues, from the cysteine through the phenylalanine. The DNA shown is the 48-base CDR3, in frame from base 1. Germline trimming: 1 base from V, 5 bases from J; junction bases outside gene matches: 7. cDNA synthesis used template-switch 5'RACE with a primer carrying a 10-nucleotide random unique molecular identifier tagging each TCR transcript. Every sequencing run covered 15-18 subjects and yielded more than 160 million TCR-beta sequences. Total RNA was extracted with the RNeasy kit. The KAPA Real-time Library Amplification kit was used to amplify TCR-beta VDJ regions with primers targeting the TCR constant region and the 5'RACE anchor. Sample indexes and Illumina adaptors were added in a first PCR, and a second PCR then increased library yield. After Ampure bead purification, the TCR product of roughly 650 bp was size-selected on a 2% E-gel SizeSelection system. Before pooling, library quality was checked on a Bioanalyzer, concentration was measured with Qubit, and libraries were quantified with the Kapa Library Quantification kit. An Illumina HiSeq 2500 was used to sequence the libraries paired-end at 2 x 150 bp. To increase sequence diversity, roughly 24-31% phiX was spiked into each library pool. As for the original processing: The UMI-based MiGEC pipeline processed quality-filtered reads and removed over 75% of raw TCR sequences during error correction. VDJ genes were aligned to IMGT germline references, and clonotypes were defined by unique CDR3 amino acid sequence plus V-J genes. Clonal expansion, Shannon diversity and CDR3 relatedness (CalcPairwiseDistances, ClusterSamples) were evaluated with VDJtools, and phylogenetic trees were built with CLCbio workbench. A clone was classed as expanded if it had 8 or more unique UMIs, a cutoff based on coefficient-of-variation modelling across technical triplicates. TCRdb trimmed the raw reads at Q25, called clones with MiXCR and kept productive beta chains. When rows share a CDR3 protein, they turn into one entry using the most common DNA and genes. Clone size and V and J calls follow TCRdb, not the original study. This sample has 65,000 to 80,000 distinct CDR3 sequences in its table, and under 20% of those were observed once. The ten largest make up approximately 15% of the sample.

The healthy controls were volunteers from a blood bank in Maryland, USA. For the unsorted PBMC libraries, 2 million PBMCs were stored in RNAlater at -80 degrees C until RNA extraction and were used to generate the libraries. Peripheral blood underwent Ficoll-Hypaque density gradient centrifugation to isolate PBMCs, which were then cryopreserved in liquid nitrogen. The record originates from a study of neurological immune-mediated disorders (dated by TCRdb to between 2018 and 2020). At the level of the whole study: Peripheral blood TCR-beta repertoires from patients with HTLV-I-associated myelopathy (HAM/TSP), patients with multiple sclerosis, and healthy controls were compared in the study using UMI-based sequencing. The cohort was made up of about 68 subjects, consisting of around 15 HAM/TSP patients, 34 multiple sclerosis patients and 20 healthy controls. The approximately 100 TCR-beta libraries included longitudinal samples, technical triplicates and paired sorted CD4+ and CD8+ T-cell subsets alongside PBMC samples.

Summary of the overall study and its limitations: TCR clonal expansion was highest in HAM/TSP patients and lowest in MS patients, with MS patients falling below even healthy controls. No identical CDR3 amino acid sequences were found to be shared among expanded clones across subjects, suggesting that TCR-beta repertoires were private in all groups.

This clonotype originated in a woman in her thirties or forties in good health. The sample consisted of PBMCs. This sequence uses TRBV7-2 and TRBJ2-5, with 10 central nucleotides matching TRBD2. The CDR3 sequence is CASSLEAGGSWETQYF. In nucleotide form, the sequence is TGTGCCAGCAGCTTAGAAGCGGGGGGGTCTTGGGAGACCCAGTACTTC.